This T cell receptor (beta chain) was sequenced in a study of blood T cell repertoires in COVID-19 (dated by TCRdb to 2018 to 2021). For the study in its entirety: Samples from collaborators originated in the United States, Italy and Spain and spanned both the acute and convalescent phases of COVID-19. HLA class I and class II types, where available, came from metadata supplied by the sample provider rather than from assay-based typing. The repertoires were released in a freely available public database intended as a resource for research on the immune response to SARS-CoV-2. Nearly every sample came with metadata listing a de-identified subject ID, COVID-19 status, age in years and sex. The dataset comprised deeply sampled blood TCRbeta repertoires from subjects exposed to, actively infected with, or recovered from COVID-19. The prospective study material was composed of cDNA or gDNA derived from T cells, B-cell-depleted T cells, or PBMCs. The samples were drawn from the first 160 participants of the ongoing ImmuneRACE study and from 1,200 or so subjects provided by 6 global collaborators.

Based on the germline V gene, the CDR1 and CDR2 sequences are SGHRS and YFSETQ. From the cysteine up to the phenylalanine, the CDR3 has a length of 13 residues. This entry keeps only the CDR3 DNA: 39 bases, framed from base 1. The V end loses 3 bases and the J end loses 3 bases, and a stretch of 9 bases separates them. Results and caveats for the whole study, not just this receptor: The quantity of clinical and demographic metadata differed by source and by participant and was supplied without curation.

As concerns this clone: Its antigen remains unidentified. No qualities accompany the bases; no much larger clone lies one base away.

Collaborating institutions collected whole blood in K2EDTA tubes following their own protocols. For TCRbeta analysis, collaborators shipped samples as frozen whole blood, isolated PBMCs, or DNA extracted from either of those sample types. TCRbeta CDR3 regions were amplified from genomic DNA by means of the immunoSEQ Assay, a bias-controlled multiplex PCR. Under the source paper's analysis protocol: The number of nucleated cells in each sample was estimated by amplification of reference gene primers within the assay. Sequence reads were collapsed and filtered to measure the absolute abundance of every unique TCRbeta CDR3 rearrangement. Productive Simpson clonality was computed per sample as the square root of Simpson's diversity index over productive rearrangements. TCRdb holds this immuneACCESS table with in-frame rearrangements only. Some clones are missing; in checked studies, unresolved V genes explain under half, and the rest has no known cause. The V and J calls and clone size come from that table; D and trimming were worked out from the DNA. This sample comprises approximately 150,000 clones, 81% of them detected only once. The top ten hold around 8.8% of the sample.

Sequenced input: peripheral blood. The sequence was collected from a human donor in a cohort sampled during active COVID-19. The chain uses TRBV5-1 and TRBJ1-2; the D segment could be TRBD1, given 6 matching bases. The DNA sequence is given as TGCGCCAGCAGCTCGGACAGCCACTATGGCTACACCTTC. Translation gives CASSSDSHYGYTF.